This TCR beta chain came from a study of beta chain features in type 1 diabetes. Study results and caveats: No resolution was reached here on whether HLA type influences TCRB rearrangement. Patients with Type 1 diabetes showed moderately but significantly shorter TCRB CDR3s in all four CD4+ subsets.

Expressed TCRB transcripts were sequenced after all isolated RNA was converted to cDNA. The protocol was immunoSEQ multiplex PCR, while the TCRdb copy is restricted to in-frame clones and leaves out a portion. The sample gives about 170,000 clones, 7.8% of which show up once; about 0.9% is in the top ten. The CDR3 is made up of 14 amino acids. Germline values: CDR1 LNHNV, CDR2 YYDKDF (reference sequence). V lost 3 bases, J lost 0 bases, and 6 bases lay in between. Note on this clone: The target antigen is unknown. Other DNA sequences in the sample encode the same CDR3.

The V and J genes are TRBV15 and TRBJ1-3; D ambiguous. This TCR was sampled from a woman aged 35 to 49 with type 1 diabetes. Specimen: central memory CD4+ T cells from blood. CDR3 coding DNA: TGTGCCACCAGCAGCCGGGGCTCTGGAAACACCATATATTTT. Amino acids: CATSSRGSGNTIYF.